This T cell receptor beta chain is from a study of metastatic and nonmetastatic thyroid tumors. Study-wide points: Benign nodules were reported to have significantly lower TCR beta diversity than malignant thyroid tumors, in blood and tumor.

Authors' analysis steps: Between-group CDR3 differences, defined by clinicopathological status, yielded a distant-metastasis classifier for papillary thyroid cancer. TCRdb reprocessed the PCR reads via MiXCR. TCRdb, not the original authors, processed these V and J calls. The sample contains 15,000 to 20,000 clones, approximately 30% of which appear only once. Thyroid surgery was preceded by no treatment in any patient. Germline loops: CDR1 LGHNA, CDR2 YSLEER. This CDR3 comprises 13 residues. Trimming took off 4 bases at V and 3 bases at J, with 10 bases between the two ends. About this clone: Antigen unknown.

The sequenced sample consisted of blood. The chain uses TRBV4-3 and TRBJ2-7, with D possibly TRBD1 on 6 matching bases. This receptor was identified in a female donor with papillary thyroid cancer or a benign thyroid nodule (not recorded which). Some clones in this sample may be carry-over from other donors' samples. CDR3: CASSPQQGYEQYF. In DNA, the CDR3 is TGCGCCAGCAGCCCCCAACAGGGCTACGAGCAGTACTTC.